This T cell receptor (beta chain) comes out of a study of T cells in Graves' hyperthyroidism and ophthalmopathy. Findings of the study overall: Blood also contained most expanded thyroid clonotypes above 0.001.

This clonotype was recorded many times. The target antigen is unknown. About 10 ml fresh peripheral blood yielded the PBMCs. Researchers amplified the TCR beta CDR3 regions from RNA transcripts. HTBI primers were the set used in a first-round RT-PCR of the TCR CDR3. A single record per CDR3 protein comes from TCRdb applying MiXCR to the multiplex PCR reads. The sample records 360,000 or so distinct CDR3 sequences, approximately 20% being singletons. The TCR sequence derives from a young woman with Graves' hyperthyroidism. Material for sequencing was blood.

The chain's CDR3 is CASRVTGDYGYTF. The CDR3 DNA sequence: TGTGCCAGCAGAGTAACAGGGGACTATGGCTACACCTTC. The chain carries TRBV12-3 or TRBV12-4 and TRBJ1-2, with TRBD1 matching over 7 bases. The CDR3 loop spans 13 amino acids. V lost 6 bases, J lost 3 bases, and 4 bases stayed unmatched.